This T cell receptor beta chain was captured by sequencing in a study of shared clonotypes between healthy human individuals. Each donor was a Caucasian adult residing in Nashville, Tennessee. V shed 2 bases and J shed 1 base, with 14 bases lying between them. The germline CDR1 and CDR2 sequences are MNHEY and SMNVEV (reference sequence). There are 16 residues in the CDR3. Method: immunoSEQ multiplex PCR; TCRdb's copy keeps in-frame clones and lacks some. This sample has about 1 million clones; around 78% occur once, and the top ten carry 0.5% to 0.6%. Material: memory CD4+ T cells from PBMCs. Noted subset: CD45RA-negative fraction. The origin of this receptor is a man younger than 35 in good health. Some clones in this sample may be carry-over from other donors' samples. This sequence joins TRBV27 and TRBJ1-1, with unresolved D. CDR3 residues: CASSLLLGRPNTEAFF. The CDR3 nucleotides are TGTGCCAGCAGTTTACTCCTAGGACGGCCGAACACTGAAGCTTTCTTT.